Listed below are T cell receptor beta chains from one sample, sequenced in a study of OX40 agonist ivuxolimab in advanced cancers. TCRdb keeps only in-frame clones here, not all; method: immunoSEQ multiplex PCR. The sample has around 15,000 clones; roughly 79% are singletons. The source material was CD4+ or CD8+ T cells sorted from blood, sampled in a trial of the OX40 agonist ivuxolimab. These receptors were taken from an adult with an advanced solid tumor such as melanoma, head and neck, liver or kidney cancer. The CDR3 runs from the conserved cysteine through the conserved F or W. The D gene is left open where the match is weak. Only some rows state a clone size, as once, few, many or a class for expanded clones.

.,TRBD2,TRBJ2-1,TRBV6-6,16,CASSYSGGGAGNEQFF,TGTGCCAGCAGTTACTCGGGCGGGGGGGCAGGCAATGAGCAGTTCTTC
.,TRBD2,TRBJ2-5,TRBV7-8,18,CASSSGTSGAWYQETQYF,TGTGCCAGCAGCTCCGGGACTAGCGGGGCCTGGTACCAAGAGACCCAGTACTTC
.,.,TRBJ2-7,TRBV11-3,13,CASSLDYSYEQYF,TGTGCCAGCAGTCTGGATTACTCCTACGAGCAGTACTTC
.,.,TRBJ2-1,TRBV5-4,15,CASSSHWGGQDEQFF,TGTGCCAGCAGCTCTCATTGGGGGGGCCAGGATGAGCAGTTCTTC
.,TRBD1,TRBJ1-2,TRBV11-2,16,CASSHQKTGTNYGYTF,TGTGCCAGCAGCCACCAAAAGACAGGGACTAACTATGGCTACACCTTC
.,TRBD1,TRBJ2-5,TRBV10-3,13,CAISESQGETQYF,TGTGCCATCAGTGAGTCACAGGGGGAGACCCAGTACTTC
.,TRBD2,TRBJ2-2,TRBV6-5,13,CASSGGTSGELFF,TGTGCCAGCAGCGGGGGGACGTCTGGGGAGCTGTTTTTT
.,.,TRBJ1-4,TRBV28,15,CASSFYGSANEKLFF,TGTGCCAGCAGTTTTTATGGGTCGGCTAATGAAAAACTGTTTTTT
.,.,TRBJ2-3,TRBV10-3,14,CAISEQGEGDTQYF,TGTGCCATCAGTGAGCAGGGCGAAGGAGATACGCAGTATTTT
.,.,TRBJ2-7,TRBV7-9,15,CASSYTGPSAYEQYF,TGTGCCAGCAGCTATACGGGACCCTCGGCCTACGAGCAGTACTTC
.,.,TRBJ1-1,TRBV2,10,CASRGTEAFF,TGTGCCAGCAGAGGTACTGAAGCTTTCTTT
.,TRBD2,TRBJ2-3,TRBV7-9,15,CASSLLAGDADTQYF,TGTGCCAGCAGCTTACTAGCGGGGGACGCGGATACGCAGTATTTT
.,.,TRBJ1-5,TRBV7-2,16,CASSFGGPISNQPQHF,TGTGCCAGCAGCTTTGGGGGGCCCATTAGCAATCAGCCCCAGCATTTT
.,TRBD2,TRBJ2-5,TRBV11-3,14,CATGPGGAEETQYF,TGTGCCACCGGGCCGGGGGGTGCGGAGGAGACCCAGTACTTC
.,.,TRBJ2-7,TRBV4-2,13,CASSQAGVREQYF,TGTGCCAGCAGCCAAGCCGGGGTGCGTGAGCAGTACTTC
.,TRBD1,TRBJ1-1,TRBV5-4,15,CASSSGDRGVTEAFF,TGTGCCAGCAGCTCTGGGGACAGGGGAGTCACTGAAGCTTTCTTT
.,.,TRBJ2-7,TRBV6-5,12,CASSIAVYEQYF,TGTGCCAGCTCTATCGCAGTCTACGAGCAGTACTTC
.,.,TRBJ2-1,TRBV19,12,CASRSGYNEQFF,TGTGCCAGTAGGTCCGGGTACAATGAGCAGTTCTTC
.,.,TRBJ1-4,TRBV5-4,12,CASSWGDEKLFF,TGTGCCAGCAGCTGGGGAGATGAAAAACTGTTTTTT
once,.,TRBJ2-1,TRBV6-1,16,CASSEAGAYYGDEQFF,TGTGCCAGCAGTGAAGCCGGGGCCTATTACGGAGATGAGCAGTTCTTC
.,.,TRBJ2-1,TRBV11-3,17,CASSSRGAGASYNEQFF,TGTGCCAGCAGCTCGCGGGGTGCGGGGGCCTCCTACAATGAGCAGTTCTTC
.,.,TRBJ1-2,TRBV29-1,13,CSALIRDNYGYTF,TGCAGCGCCCTGATTAGGGATAACTATGGCTACACCTTC
.,.,TRBJ2-7,TRBV28,14,CASRRETGAYEQYF,TGTGCCAGCAGGCGGGAGACAGGGGCCTACGAGCAGTACTTC
.,.,TRBJ1-2,TRBV6-5,14,CASSYGQMGYGYTF,TGTGCCAGCAGTTACGGGCAGATGGGTTATGGCTACACCTTC
.,.,TRBJ1-2,TRBV7-9,12,CASSLDNYGYTF,TGTGCCAGCAGCTTAGATAACTATGGCTACACCTTC
few,TRBD2,TRBJ2-1,TRBV7-9,13,CASSFDGGNEQFF,TGTGCCAGCAGTTTTGACGGGGGGAATGAGCAGTTCTTC
once,TRBD1,TRBJ1-1,TRBV7-8,17,CASSTPGQAPLNTEAFF,TGTGCCAGCAGTACCCCGGGACAGGCTCCCCTGAACACTGAAGCTTTCTTT
few,.,TRBJ1-3,TRBV4-3,13,CASSQGYGNTIYF,TGCGCCAGCAGCCAGGGGTATGGAAACACCATATATTTT
.,.,TRBJ1-1,TRBV6-5,12,CASSYGTGIAFF,TGTGCCAGCAGTTACGGCACAGGGATAGCTTTCTTT
.,.,TRBJ1-2,TRBV27,14,CASSFGSPGNGYTF,TGTGCCAGCAGTTTCGGATCTCCGGGGAACGGCTACACCTTC
.,TRBD1,TRBJ2-2,TRBV7-9,16,CASSPRPGQGPGELFF,TGTGCCAGCAGCCCACGTCCGGGACAGGGCCCCGGGGAGCTGTTTTTT
few,.,TRBJ1-1,TRBV19,13,CASSIIRGGEAFF,TGTGCCAGTAGTATCATACGTGGAGGTGAAGCTTTCTTT
.,TRBD1,TRBJ2-7,TRBV7-8,15,CASSQGQENSYEQYF,TGTGCCAGCAGCCAAGGACAGGAGAACTCCTACGAGCAGTACTTC
.,.,TRBJ1-1,TRBV6-5,14,CASSYATVNTEAFF,TGTGCCAGCAGTTACGCGACAGTGAACACTGAAGCTTTCTTT
.,TRBD2,TRBJ2-7,TRBV7-2,15,CASSITGGAGYEQYF,TGTGCCAGCAGTATCACGGGGGGGGCCGGCTACGAGCAGTACTTC
.,TRBD2,TRBJ2-3,TRBV4-2,12,CASQRGGDTQYF,TGTGCCAGTCAGCGGGGGGGCGATACGCAGTATTTT
.,.,TRBJ2-7,TRBV27,11,CASRGYYEQYF,TGTGCCAGTCGGGGGTACTACGAGCAGTACTTC
.,TRBD2,TRBJ2-5,TRBV2,17,CASSDGLAGALQETQYF,TGTGCCAGCAGTGATGGGTTAGCGGGGGCCCTCCAAGAGACCCAGTACTTC
.,.,TRBJ2-1,TRBV4-2,14,CASSQGSSYNEQFF,TGTGCCAGCAGCCAAGGGTCTTCCTACAATGAGCAGTTCTTC
.,.,TRBJ1-1,TRBV10-3,15,CAISESRDGNTEAFF,TGTGCCATCAGTGAGTCGAGGGATGGGAACACTGAAGCTTTCTTT
.,.,TRBJ1-6,TRBV7-9,15,CASSPASSYNSPLHF,TGTGCCAGCAGTCCGGCCAGCTCCTATAATTCACCCCTCCACTTT
once,.,TRBJ2-2,TRBV29-1,12,CSVGTNTGELFF,TGCAGCGTTGGGACGAACACCGGGGAGCTGTTTTTT
.,.,TRBJ2-7,TRBV5-6,16,CASTDERGAQDYEQYF,TGTGCCAGCACCGATGAACGGGGGGCTCAAGACTACGAGCAGTACTTC
.,.,TRBJ1-5,TRBV7-6,13,CASSLGENQPQHF,TGTGCCAGCAGCTTGGGGGAAAATCAGCCCCAGCATTTT
.,TRBD2,TRBJ2-1,TRBV4-2,15,CASSQEKLAGEIMFF,TGTGCCAGCAGCCAAGAGAAACTAGCGGGGGAAATAATGTTCTTC
.,.,TRBJ1-6,TRBV7-6,12,CASSRDSSPLHF,TGTGCCAGCAGCCGGGACTCTTCACCCCTCCACTTT
once,.,TRBJ2-3,TRBV6-1,12,CASWQGGDTQYF,TGTGCCAGCTGGCAGGGCGGGGATACGCAGTATTTT
.,.,TRBJ2-1,TRBV27,15,CASSPLARGANEQFF,TGTGCCAGCAGTCCCCTAGCCCGGGGAGCGAATGAGCAGTTCTTC
.,.,TRBJ1-4,TRBV4-1,16,CASSQDPTGPVEKLFF,TGCGCCAGCAGCCAAGATCCCACCGGTCCGGTTGAAAAACTGTTTTTT